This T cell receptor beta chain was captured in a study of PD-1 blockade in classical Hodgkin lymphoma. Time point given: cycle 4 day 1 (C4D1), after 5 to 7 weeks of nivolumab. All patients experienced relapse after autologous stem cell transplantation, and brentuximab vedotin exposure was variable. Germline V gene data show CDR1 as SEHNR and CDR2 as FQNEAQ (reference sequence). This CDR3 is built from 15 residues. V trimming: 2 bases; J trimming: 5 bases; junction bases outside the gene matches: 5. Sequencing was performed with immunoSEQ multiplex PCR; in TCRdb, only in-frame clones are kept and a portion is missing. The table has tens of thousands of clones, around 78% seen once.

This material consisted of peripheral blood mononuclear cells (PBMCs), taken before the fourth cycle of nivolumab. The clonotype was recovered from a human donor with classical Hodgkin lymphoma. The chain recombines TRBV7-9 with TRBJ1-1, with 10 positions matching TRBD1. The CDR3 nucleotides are TGTGCCAGCAGCTTATTGGGACAGGGGTTTACTGAAGCTTTCTTT. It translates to CASSLLGQGFTEAFF.